These 13 T cell receptor beta chains were all obtained from the same sample, sequenced in a study of blood T cells in healthy people across ages. Next came a second PCR, run for about 7 to 12 cycles, which used a sample-barcoded 5' primer along with a J-beta primer mix. TCRdb itself ran the 5' RACE reads through MiXCR, one entry per CDR3 protein. In the table there are around 990,000 distinct CDR3 sequences, around two fifths of which are singletons. Input material: blood. These receptor sequences come from a man between 18 and 35 years old in good health.

The genes are TRBV12-3 or TRBV12-4 and TRBJ1-1; D remains ambiguous. Between the trimmed V and J ends, which lost 3 bases and 4 bases, there was a span of 9 bases. CDR3 length equals 13 residues. The CDR3 DNA is TGTGCCAGCAGTTTTCCGGTGGGCACTGAAGCTTTCTTT. It codes for CASSFPVGTEAFF.

This clonotype has only a few counts. This chain connects TRBV2 to TRBJ2-1, with TRBD2 as a possible D gene (6 bases). The V gene lost 3 bases and the J gene lost 4 bases, with 10 bases spanning the gap. The CDR3 spans 14 residues. Per germline, CDR1 SNHLY and CDR2 FYNNEI. CDR3 nucleotide sequence: TGTGCCAGCAGTGACAGGAGGGATTACAATGAGCAGTTCTTC. Protein sequence: CASSDRRDYNEQFF.

This clonotype showed up just once. The rearrangement links TRBV18 to TRBJ1-5; D is perhaps TRBD1 (6 bases). Per the germline V gene, CDR1 is KGHSH and CDR2 is LQKENI. Trimming pared 2 bases from V and 1 base from J, leaving 12 bases between. The CDR3 is 16 amino acids. The CDR3 loop is CASSPAGGSSNQPQHF. The CDR3 bases are TGTGCCAGCTCACCAGCTGGGGGCTCGAGCAATCAGCCCCAGCATTTT.

The chain joins TRBV4-2 to TRBJ1-4; tentatively, D is TRBD1 (5 bases). This CDR3 spans 13 amino acids. The V end lost 6 bases, the J end lost 7 bases, and 12 bases lay between the germline ends. Germline CDR1 and CDR2: LGHNA and YNFKEQ. As DNA, the CDR3 is TGTGCCAGCAGATCCTCCGGGGGTGAAAAACTGTTTTTT. Amino acids: CASRSSGGEKLFF.

This clonotype has just a few counts. This chain uses TRBV5-1 with TRBJ2-3, with 11 bases matching TRBD2. Germline V CDR1 and CDR2: SGHRS, YFSETQ. This CDR3 has 16 amino acids. Trimming removed 4 bases from V and 1 base from J; junction bases left unmatched: 5. CDR3 sequence (DNA): TGCGCCAGCAGCAAGACTAGCGGGGCCCGCACAGATACGCAGTATTTT. Its translation is CASSKTSGARTDTQYF. The full variable domain, its missing parts supplied by reference TRBV5-1 and TRBJ2-3, is KAGVTQTPRYLIKTRGQQVTLSCSPISGHRSVSWYQQTPGQGLQFLFEYFSETQRNKGNFPGRFSGRQFSNSRSEMNVSTLELGDSALYLCASSKTSGARTDTQYFGPGTRLTVL.

This chain uses TRBV5-1 with TRBJ1-2, with TRBD1 matching over 8 bases. J lost 7 bases, V lost 3 bases, and 11 bases had no gene match. CDR1 is SGHRS, CDR2 YFSETQ, per germline. The CDR3 contains 15 residues. The CDR3 DNA follows: TGCGCCAGCAGCTGGGGGACAGGAGAAGTGAGTGGCTACACCTTC. It translates to CASSWGTGEVSGYTF.

This clonotype was counted only a few times. The chain employs TRBV20-1 and TRBJ1-6; D gene unclear. The length of the CDR3 is 13 residues. Germline V gives CDR1 DFQATT, CDR2 SNEGSKA (reference sequence). Trimming took 4 bases from V and 2 from J, leaving 6 bases between them. The CDR3 DNA reads TGCAGTGCTAAGGAGACCTATAATTCACCCCTCCACTTT. This codes for CSAKETYNSPLHF.

This clonotype came up a few times. CDR3 region: CASSALGQGGYYTF. In DNA, the CDR3 is TGTGCCAGCAGTGCCCTCGGGCAGGGGGGATACTACACCTTC. V gene TRBV27 combines with J gene TRBJ1-2; 7 bases are shared with TRBD1. V dropped 5 bases and J dropped 10; count of bases not matched to a gene: 13. The CDR3 spans 14 residues. Germline V gene data show CDR1 as MNHEY and CDR2 as SMNVEV (reference sequence).

This clonotype was counted a single time. The genes are TRBV27 and TRBJ1-5; TRBD1 might be the D (6 bases). Germline V gene sequence: CDR1 MNHEY, CDR2 SMNVEV (reference sequence). This CDR3 spans 16 amino acids. Trimming pared 6 bases from V and 2 bases from J, leaving 17 bases between. The CDR3 here is CASSRRGGVGNQPQHF. The CDR3 DNA sequence: TGTGCCAGCAGCCGCAGGGGCGGCGTGGGCAATCAGCCCCAGCATTTT.

The chain combines TRBV2 with TRBJ1-1, with D possibly being TRBD1 (5 bases). The CDR3 runs to 11 residues. Trimming left V 6 bases short and J 7 bases short, with 9 bases between. The germline V gene has CDR1 SNHLY and CDR2 FYNNEI. Here the CDR3 DNA reads TGTGCCAGCAGAGGACAAGTTGAAGCTTTCTTT. Protein sequence: CASRGQVEAFF.

The chain employs TRBV7-3 and TRBJ2-3, with D uncertain. The germline CDR1 and CDR2 sequences are SGHTA and FQGTGA. The CDR3 has 14 amino acids. The germline V and J ends were trimmed by 0 bases and 3 bases, with 7 bases remaining between them. Here the CDR3 reads CASSLTQVTDTQYF. The CDR3 bases are TGTGCCAGCAGCTTAACGCAGGTTACAGATACGCAGTATTTT.

V gene TRBV6-2 or TRBV6-3 combines with J gene TRBJ1-5, with D possibly matching TRBD1 (5 bases). This CDR3 is 15 amino acids long. Trimming pared 2 bases from V and 3 bases from J, leaving 11 bases between. Germline V gene lookup returns CDR1 MNHEY and CDR2 SVGEGT. The CDR3 spells CASSYVGGTNQPQHF. CDR3 bases: TGTGCCAGCAGTTACGTGGGGGGGACCAATCAGCCCCAGCATTTT.

The V gene is TRBV4-3, the J gene TRBJ1-1; TRBD1 matches at 7 bases. The CDR3 is made up of 15 amino acids. CDR1 and CDR2 (germline): LGHNA, YSLEER. V lost 2 bases to trimming and J lost 7 bases; unmatched junction nucleotides: 10. CDR3 nucleotides: TGCGCCAGCAGCCAAATAAATATCCGGACAGGTGAAGCTTTCTTT. It specifies CASSQINIRTGEAFF.